Each of the 32 T cell receptor beta chains below was sequenced from the same sample in a study of T cells in Graves' hyperthyroidism and ophthalmopathy. RNA transcripts gave rise to amplified TCR beta CDR3 regions. A first-round RT-PCR of the TCR CDR3 used the HTBI primer set. TCRdb ran MiXCR on the multiplex PCR reads and lists one entry per CDR3 protein. Of some 600,000 distinct CDR3 sequences listed, about 15% were seen once; the top ten hold 5.8%. The sample was blood. The receptors were sampled from a woman aged 25 to 39 with Graves' hyperthyroidism that later progressed to Graves' ophthalmopathy.

The genes are TRBV3-1 and TRBJ2-7; tentatively, D is TRBD2 (5 bases). This CDR3 spans 13 amino acids. V lost 4 bases to trimming and J lost 7 bases, with 14 bases between them. Per the germline V gene, CDR1 is LGHDT and CDR2 is YNNKEL (reference sequence). In DNA, the CDR3 is TGTGCCAGCAGCCCCGGGGTCCTGCGGGAGCAGTACTTC. This translates into CASSPGVLREQYF.

On this clonotype: This may arise from a read error, as a much more abundant clone is one base away. The V call is TRBV20-1, the J call TRBJ1-5, with D hard to call. Germline V gene lookup returns CDR1 DFQATT and CDR2 SNEGSKA (reference sequence). V was clipped by 3 bases and J by 6 bases, with 15 bases between them. The CDR3 has 14 residues. In DNA, the CDR3 is TGCAGTGCTAGGGAGAGGGAGGCCATTCAGCCCCAGCATTTT. Encoded protein: CSAREREAIQPQHF.

This clonotype has ten or more counts. This sequence joins TRBV15 and TRBJ1-5; 8 bases are a match to TRBD1. There are 15 residues in the CDR3. With 8 bases clipped from V and 6 bases from J, the junction kept 12 bases outside the gene matches. Germline CDR1 is LNHNV and CDR2 is YYDKDF (reference sequence). The CDR3 bases are TGTGCCACCGAACCCAGACAGGGGCTAGCTCAGCCCCAGCATTTT. The encoded protein is CATEPRQGLAQPQHF.

The chain couples TRBV5-5 to TRBJ2-3; D is unclear. The CDR3 runs 14 residues. CDR1 is SGHKS and CDR2 is YYEKEE in the germline V gene (reference sequence). The ends were cut back, 2 bases at V and 4 bases at J, with 11 bases in the middle. Here the CDR3 reads CASSFRLPSDTQYF. CDR3 in DNA: TGTGCCAGCAGCTTTAGGCTACCCTCAGATACGCAGTATTTT.

This clonotype came up a few times. V usage is TRBV7-3 and J usage is TRBJ2-2; 7 bases match TRBD1. V was pared by 8 bases and J by 3 bases, with 9 bases of the junction left unmatched. Germline values: CDR1 SGHTA, CDR2 FQGTGA. The CDR3 has 15 residues. The CDR3: CASGLRQGDTGELFF. Here the CDR3 DNA reads TGTGCCAGCGGGCTGAGACAGGGAGACACCGGGGAGCTGTTTTTT.

This clonotype has ten or more counts. The V call is TRBV12-3 or TRBV12-4, the J call TRBJ2-5; TRBD2 matches 8 bases. V was clipped by 6 bases and J by 5 bases; unmatched bases: 8. The CDR3 runs to 14 residues. CDR3 sequence reads: CASSKRESLETQYF. In nucleotides, the CDR3 is TGTGCCAGCAGCAAGCGGGAGAGCTTGGAGACCCAGTACTTC.

CDR3 bases: TGTGCCATCAGTAATCAGAGGGTTCCGAACACTGAAGCTTTCTTT. Amino acid sequence: CAISNQRVPNTEAFF. J is TRBJ1-1 and V is TRBV10-3; D gene unclear. Germline loops: CDR1 ENHRY, CDR2 SYGVKD. The germline V and J ends were trimmed by 5 bases and 1 base, with 14 bases remaining between them. This CDR3 is 15 amino acids long.

The sample holds many counts of this clonotype. The rearrangement uses TRBV18 and TRBJ2-7; 12 bases are shared with TRBD2. The CDR3 runs to 15 residues. V shed 3 bases and J 6 bases; nucleotides not matched to a gene: 6. The germline gives CDR1 KGHSH, CDR2 LQKENI. The CDR3 spells CASSPPGLAGAEQYF. In DNA form, the CDR3 reads TGTGCCAGCTCACCCCCGGGACTAGCGGGCGCCGAGCAGTACTTC.

Many counts were recorded for this clonotype. V is TRBV7-3 and J is TRBJ2-3; unclear D gene. There are 15 residues in the CDR3. Germline V gene lookup returns CDR1 SGHTA and CDR2 FQGTGA. V lost 1 base to trimming and J lost 6 bases, with 14 bases between them. In DNA, the CDR3 is TGTGCCAGCAGCTTAAGGGAAGGGTTGGGGGATACGCAGTATTTT. This codes for CASSLREGLGDTQYF.

This clonotype appeared many times. The chain has TRBV6-6 and TRBJ2-7; TRBD1 aligns across 9 bases. This CDR3 has 15 amino acids. Trimming took 0 bases from V and 2 from J; bases not matched to a gene: 2. The germline V gene encodes CDR1 MNHNY and CDR2 SVGAGI (reference sequence). This CDR3 is CASSYSGTGTYEQYF. The CDR3, as DNA: TGTGCCAGCAGTTACTCGGGGACAGGGACCTACGAGCAGTACTTC.

The chain carries TRBV19 and TRBJ2-1; TRBD2 might be the D (7 bases). There are 17 residues in the CDR3. CDR1 is LNHDA and CDR2 is SQIVND in the germline V gene (reference sequence). Trimming stripped 3 bases from V and 0 bases from J, with 15 bases between. In nucleotides, the CDR3 is TGTGCCAGTAGTATCCTGCCGGGGGGCAGCTCCTACAATGAGCAGTTCTTC. It encodes CASSILPGGSSYNEQFF.

The table lists this clonotype with a few counts. This sequence joins TRBV5-5 and TRBJ2-7; D might be TRBD1 or TRBD2, each matching 5 bases. Germline loops: CDR1 SGHKS, CDR2 YYEKEE (reference sequence). The V end was cut by 4 bases, the J end by 6 bases, with 20 bases between. The CDR3 extends over 15 amino acids. The CDR3 spells CASSPPPGTDFEQYF. Here the CDR3 DNA reads TGTGCCAGCAGCCCCCCTCCCGGGACGGACTTCGAGCAGTACTTC.

On this clonotype itself: A much larger clonotype is one base distant, so this may be a read error. The genes are TRBV19 and TRBJ1-1, with unresolved D. In germline, CDR1 is LNHDA, CDR2 SQIVND (reference sequence). Trimming removed 3 bases from V and 5 bases from J, with 10 bases in between. This CDR3 has 13 residues. The CDR3 reads CASSIQEGTEAFF. CDR3 nucleotide sequence: TGTGCCAGTAGTATCCAGGAAGGGACTGAAGCTTTCTTT.

In this sample, this clonotype turned up many times. The chain recombines TRBV28 with TRBJ1-3, with D possibly being TRBD1 (5 bases). The V and J ends lost 8 bases and 0 bases respectively, with 11 bases between them. The CDR3 length is 14 residues. CDR1 is MDHEN and CDR2 is SYDVKM in the germline V gene. The CDR3 coding sequence is TGTGCCAGCGGGGCGTCGAGCTCTGGAAACACCATATATTTT. Encoded protein: CASGASSSGNTIYF.

In this sample, this clonotype turned up many times. The rearrangement links TRBV10-3 to TRBJ2-2; D tentatively fits TRBD1 or TRBD2 (5 bases each). CDR3 size: 16 residues. CDR1 is ENHRY and CDR2 is SYGVKD in the germline V gene. V lost 3 bases and J lost 0, with 11 bases in between. The CDR3 sequence: CAISESGTANTGELFF. In DNA form, the CDR3 reads TGTGCCATCAGTGAATCTGGGACCGCGAACACCGGGGAGCTGTTTTTT.

This clonotype was recorded many times. This chain connects TRBV11-2 to TRBJ1-4; 7 positions agree with TRBD1. Trimming removed 4 bases from V and 3 bases from J; junction bases left unmatched: 2. This CDR3 region has 14 residues. Germline CDR1 and CDR2: SGHAT and FQNNGV. CDR3 DNA sequence: TGTGCCAGCAGCTCGGGACAGCCTAATGAAAAACTGTTTTTT. This codes for CASSSGQPNEKLFF.

A remark on this clonotype: A clone one base away is much larger, so this may be a read error. The chain carries TRBV24-1 and TRBJ2-1; D gene ambiguous. The CDR3 loop spans 12 amino acids. V was pared by 0 bases and J by 10 bases, with 6 bases between. Germline assignment: CDR1 KGHDR and CDR2 SFDVKD. CDR3 sequence: CATSDLVLEQFF. DNA for the CDR3: TGTGCCACCAGTGATTTGGTTCTGGAGCAGTTCTTC.

This clonotype was seen a handful of times. This chain connects TRBV20-1 to TRBJ1-4; 8 nucleotides line up with TRBD1. After removal of 5 bases from V and 7 bases from J, the junction contained 9 bases not matched to a gene. The CDR3 runs to 14 residues. Germline V gene lookup returns CDR1 DFQATT and CDR2 SNEGSKA (reference sequence). CDR3 residues: CSAFSGGASEKLFF. DNA of the CDR3: TGCAGTGCTTTTTCAGGGGGCGCGAGTGAAAAACTGTTTTTT.

Turning to this clonotype: Because it lacks the conserved phenylalanine or tryptophan at the end, this CDR3 is likely a read error. Because the CDR3's place on the DNA is in doubt, the DNA is left out and the CDR3 is given as listed by TCRdb. This chain joins TRBV6-1 and TRBJ1-2. Including both end residues, the CDR3 is 14 amino acids long. CDR1 and CDR2 from the germline V gene are MNHNS and SASEGT. The CDR3 protein is CASSPGTSHYGSTL.

This clonotype was picked up a small number of times. The genes are TRBV27 and TRBJ2-2; D gene unclear. This CDR3 is 13 amino acids long. V was pared by 4 bases and J by 5 bases, with 8 bases between. Looked up from germline, CDR1 is MNHEY and CDR2 is SMNVEV (reference sequence). Here the CDR3 DNA reads TGTGCCAGCAGTTGGGCGCGAACCGGGGAGCTGTTTTTT. Its translation: CASSWARTGELFF.

The chain combines TRBV25-1 with TRBJ2-7, with a possible D match to TRBD2 (6 bases). The CDR3 is made up of 13 amino acids. Germline V gives CDR1 MGHDK, CDR2 SYGVNS. Trimming removed 2 bases at V and 6 bases at J, with 11 bases between. CDR3 sequence reads: CASSEGGVVEQYF. The DNA for the CDR3 is TGTGCCAGCAGTGAAGGAGGGGTGGTCGAGCAGTACTTC.

With regard to this clonotype: A clone one base away is much larger, so this may be a read error. V gene TRBV20-1 combines with J gene TRBJ1-2; D might be TRBD1 (6 bases). This CDR3 is built from 13 residues. Germline CDR1 DFQATT, CDR2 SNEGSKA (reference sequence). The CDR3 protein is CGASEGGAYGYTF. CDR3 bases: TGCGGTGCTAGTGAGGGGGGCGCGTATGGCTACACCTTC.

This clonotype was recorded many times. This rearrangement joins TRBV24-1 to TRBJ2-1, with D uncertain. The CDR3 consists of 17 residues. V was clipped by 3 bases and J by 0 bases, with 14 bases between them. Germline loops: CDR1 KGHDR, CDR2 SFDVKD. The CDR3: CATSDRYNAYSYNEQFF. The CDR3 bases are TGTGCCACCAGTGATCGATACAATGCCTACTCCTACAATGAGCAGTTCTTC.

This clonotype was counted ten times or more. J is TRBJ1-1 and V is TRBV28, with D possibly TRBD1 on 5 matching bases. The CDR3 loop spans 14 amino acids. V lost 6 bases and J lost 5, with 16 bases in between. Germline loops: CDR1 MDHEN, CDR2 SYDVKM. Written as DNA, the CDR3 is TGTGCCAGCAGGGACAAGGCGACGGGGACTGAAGCTTTCTTT. Translating it yields CASRDKATGTEAFF.

In its sample, this clonotype was seen many times. The rearrangement joins TRBV19 to TRBJ1-4; 8 bases fit TRBD1. Trimming took 3 bases from V and 8 from J; bases not matched to a gene: 8. The germline gives CDR1 LNHDA, CDR2 SQIVND (reference sequence). The CDR3 sequence is 15 residues long. The DNA for the CDR3 is TGTGCCAGTAGTATGCCGACAGGGGTACGGGAAAAACTGTTTTTT. Translating gives CASSMPTGVREKLFF.

As to this clonotype: Just one base apart from a much larger clone, this may be a read error. This chain connects TRBV7-2 to TRBJ2-2; D is unresolved. The CDR3 spans 16 residues. The ends were cut back, 3 bases at V and 7 bases at J, with 18 bases in the middle. The germline CDR1 and CDR2 sequences are SGHTA and FQGNSA. The CDR3 DNA reads as TGTGCCAGCAGCTTTACCACATGCAGCCGGGTCGGGGAGCTGTTTTTT. Residues: CASSFTTCSRVGELFF.

As regards this clonotype: Likely a read error: the CDR3 ends without its conserved phenylalanine or tryptophan. V is TRBV7-3 and J is TRBJ2-1; 12 bases map to TRBD2. CDR3 length: 16 amino acids. The V segment lost 4 bases and the J segment 5 bases; nucleotides outside the gene matches: 6. Looked up from germline, CDR1 is SGHTA and CDR2 is FQGTGA. CDR3 in amino acids: CASSSTSGSRNNEQFL. The CDR3 nucleotides are TGTGCCAGCAGCTCGACTAGCGGGAGTAGGAACAATGAGCAGTTCCTC.

V usage is TRBV11-2 and J usage is TRBJ2-1; D uncertain. CDR1 and CDR2 (germline): SGHAT, FQNNGV. The CDR3 totals 12 residues. Trimming removed 1 base from V and 15 bases from J, with 13 bases in between. The CDR3: CASSLGGARLFF. In nucleotides, the CDR3 is TGTGCCAGCAGCTTAGGTGGCGCTAGGTTGTTCTTC.

Ten or more counts support this clonotype. The chain is built from TRBV20-1 and TRBJ2-1; a possible D gene is TRBD1 (6 bases). The CDR3 is 12 residues long. V was trimmed by 4 bases and J by 10 bases, leaving 14 bases between them. The germline V gene encodes CDR1 DFQATT and CDR2 SNEGSKA (reference sequence). CDR3 DNA: TGCAGTGCTATTGGGACAATGAAAGAGCAGTTCTTC. This encodes CSAIGTMKEQFF.

This clonotype was detected many times. V is TRBV20-1 and J is TRBJ2-3; 7 bases align to TRBD1. The CDR3 runs to 14 residues. The trim removed 1 base at V and 4 bases at J, leaving 5 bases unmatched. Germline CDR1 is DFQATT and CDR2 is SNEGSKA (reference sequence). The CDR3 spells CSARGGGGSDTQYF. Here the CDR3 DNA reads TGCAGTGCTAGAGGAGGGGGCGGCTCAGATACGCAGTATTTT.

This clonotype was detected many times. The chain combines TRBV28 with TRBJ2-7, with TRBD1 as a possible D gene (5 bases). The length of the CDR3 is 13 residues. V was clipped by 5 bases and J by 2 bases, with 10 bases between them. Germline CDR1 and CDR2: MDHEN and SYDVKM. The CDR3 spells CASSPTATYEQYF. Here the CDR3 DNA reads TGTGCCAGCAGTCCGACAGCAACCTACGAGCAGTACTTC.

This clonotype was found many times. The rearrangement links TRBV30 to TRBJ2-5; a possible D gene is TRBD2 (5 bases). Trimming removed 3 bases at V and 5 bases at J, with 10 bases between. The CDR3 covers 12 residues. Germline V lookup: CDR1 GTSNPN, CDR2 SVGIG (reference sequence). The CDR3, as DNA: TGTGCCTGGAGGGGGAGCGCCGAGACCCAGTACTTC. Protein product: CAWRGSAETQYF. The whole variable domain, remainder taken from reference TRBV30 and TRBJ2-5, is SQTIHQWPATLVQPVGSPLSLECTVEGTSNPNLYWYRQAAGRGLQLLFYSVGIGQISSEVPQNLSASRPQDRQFILSSKKLLLSDSGFYLCAWRGSAETQYFGPGTRLLVL.